This entry concerns a single T cell receptor beta chain. The antigen is unknown. The data derive from a study of shared clonotypes between healthy human individuals. Study-wide results and caveats: The sampled material consisted only of blood, and tissue repertoires are likely to differ. It was anticipated that sequencing depth would influence how many clonotypes donors shared. Clonotypes that were shared across a handful of donors made up around 5% of naive CD4 clonotypes.

The CDR3 has 12 amino acids. V lost 4 bases to trimming and J lost 4 bases, with 4 bases between them. Germline CDR1 is MNHEY and CDR2 is SMNVEV (reference sequence). Terminally differentiated effector memory CD45RA+ cells were excluded by CCR7 positive selection of CD45RO-negative cells. The assay used deep level. Sequenced by immunoSEQ multiplex PCR; TCRdb stores in-frame clones only, minus some. The table lists about 2 million clones, approximately 94% of them singletons, with about 1.1% in the top ten. The gene calls are TRBV27 and TRBJ1-4, with D unresolved. Sequences were obtained from naive CD8+ T cells sorted from blood. The sequence came from a young man in good health. DNA of the CDR3: TGTGCCAGCAGTTCTTTTAATGAAAAACTGTTTTTT. It encodes CASSSFNEKLFF.